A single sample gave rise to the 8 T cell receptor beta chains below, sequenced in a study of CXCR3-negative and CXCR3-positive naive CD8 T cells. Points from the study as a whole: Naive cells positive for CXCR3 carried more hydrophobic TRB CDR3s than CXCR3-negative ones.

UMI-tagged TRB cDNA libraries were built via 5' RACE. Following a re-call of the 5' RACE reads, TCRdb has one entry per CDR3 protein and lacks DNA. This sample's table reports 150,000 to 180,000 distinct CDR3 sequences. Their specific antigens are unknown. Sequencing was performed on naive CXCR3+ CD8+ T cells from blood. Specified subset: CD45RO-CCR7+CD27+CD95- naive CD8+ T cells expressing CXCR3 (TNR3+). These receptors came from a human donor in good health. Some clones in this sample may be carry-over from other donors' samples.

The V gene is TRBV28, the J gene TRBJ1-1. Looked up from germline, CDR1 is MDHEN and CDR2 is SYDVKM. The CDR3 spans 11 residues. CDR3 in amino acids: CASSWVDEAFF.

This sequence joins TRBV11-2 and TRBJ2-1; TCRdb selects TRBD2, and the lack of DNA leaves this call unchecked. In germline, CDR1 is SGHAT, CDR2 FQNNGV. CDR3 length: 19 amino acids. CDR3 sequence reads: CASSLDWGLAGEGYNEQFF.

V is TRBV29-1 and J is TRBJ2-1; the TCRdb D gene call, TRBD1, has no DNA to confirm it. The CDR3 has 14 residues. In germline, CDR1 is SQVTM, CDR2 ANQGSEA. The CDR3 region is CSVELAGGYNEQFF.

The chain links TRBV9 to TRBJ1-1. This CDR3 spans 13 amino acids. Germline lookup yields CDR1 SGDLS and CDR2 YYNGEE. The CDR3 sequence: CASSATTVTEAFF.

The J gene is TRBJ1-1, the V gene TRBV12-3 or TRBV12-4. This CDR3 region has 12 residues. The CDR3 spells CASSLVNTEAFF.

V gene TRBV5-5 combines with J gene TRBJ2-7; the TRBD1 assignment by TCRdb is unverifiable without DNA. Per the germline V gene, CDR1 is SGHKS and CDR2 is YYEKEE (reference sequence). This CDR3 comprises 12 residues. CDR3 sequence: CASSNTGHEQYF.

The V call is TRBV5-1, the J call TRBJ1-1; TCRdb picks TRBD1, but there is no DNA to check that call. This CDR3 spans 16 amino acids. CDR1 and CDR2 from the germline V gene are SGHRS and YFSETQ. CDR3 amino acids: CASSLWGNEGNTEAFF.

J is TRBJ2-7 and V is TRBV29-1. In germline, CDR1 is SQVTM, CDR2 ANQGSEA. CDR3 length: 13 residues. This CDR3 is CSVDDPYQDEQYF.